The next 25 T cell receptor beta chains were all read from a single sample in a study of blood T cell repertoires in COVID-19. Assay used: immunoSEQ multiplex PCR; TCRdb lists only in-frame clones, some missing. The sample has approximately 160,000 clones, over 90% seen once. The sample comprised peripheral blood. The source of these receptors is a man aged 50 to 59 with acute or convalescent COVID-19.

The rearrangement links TRBV29-1 to TRBJ1-4, with a possible D match to TRBD1 (5 bases). Germline V gene sequence: CDR1 SQVTM, CDR2 ANQGSEA. The CDR3 sequence is 12 residues long. The V and J ends lost 4 bases and 6 bases respectively, with 9 bases between them. DNA for the CDR3: TGCAGCGTTGTGGCGGGGGATGAAAAACTGTTTTTT. Its translation: CSVVAGDEKLFF.

This clone appeared a few times. V and J are TRBV9 and TRBJ1-2, with 7 bases identical to TRBD1. With V trimmed by 0 bases and J by 3 bases, 2 bases remained unmatched. CDR1 SGDLS and CDR2 YYNGEE come from the germline V gene. This CDR3 contains 14 residues. The CDR3 sequence is CASSVDTGDYGYTF. Written as DNA, the CDR3 is TGTGCCAGCAGCGTAGATACAGGGGACTATGGCTACACCTTC. Together with reference TRBV9 and TRBJ1-2, the CDR3 gives the full variable domain: DSGVTQTPKHLITATGQRVTLRCSPRSGDLSVYWYQQSLDQGLQFLIQYYNGEERAKGNILERFSAQQFPDLHSELNLSSLELGDSALYFCASSVDTGDYGYTFGSGTRLTVV.

The chain employs TRBV11-2 and TRBJ1-2, with 7 bases aligning to TRBD1. The CDR3 has 16 residues. Germline CDR1 SGHAT, CDR2 FQNNGV. V lost 0 bases to trimming and J lost 6 bases; unmatched junction nucleotides: 10. In DNA, the CDR3 is TGTGCCAGCAGCTTAGATCCGTTAGGGGGCCGCCATGGCTACACCTTC. This gives the protein CASSLDPLGGRHGYTF.

The J gene is TRBJ2-2, the V gene TRBV7-6, with D tentatively TRBD1 (5 bases). Germline loops: CDR1 SGHVS, CDR2 FNYEAQ. The CDR3 is made up of 17 amino acids. V gave up 0 bases and J gave up 1 base, with 12 bases separating them. CDR3 sequence: CASSLALIQGNTGELFF. The CDR3 region has the DNA TGTGCCAGCAGCTTAGCGCTGATCCAGGGGAACACCGGGGAGCTGTTTTTT. Full variable domain (remainder filled in from reference TRBV7-6 and TRBJ2-2): GAGVSQSPRYKVTKRGQDVALRCDPISGHVSLYWYRQALGQGPEFLTYFNYEAQQDKSGLPNDRFSAERPEGSISTLTIQRTEQRDSAMYRCASSLALIQGNTGELFFGEGSRLTVL.

The chain is built from TRBV7-2 and TRBJ1-1; D is uncertain. The germline V gene encodes CDR1 SGHTA and CDR2 FQGNSA. The CDR3 has 14 residues. Trimming took 1 base from V and 2 from J, leaving 8 bases between them. The chain's CDR3 is CASSLGFSNTEAFF. The CDR3 nucleotides read TGTGCCAGCAGCTTAGGTTTCTCTAACACTGAAGCTTTCTTT.

The V call is TRBV18, the J call TRBJ2-7, with D maybe TRBD2 (5 bases). The CDR3 length is 16 residues. Germline CDR1 reads KGHSH; CDR2 reads LQKENI. The V and J ends lost 3 bases and 3 bases respectively, with 18 bases between them. CDR3 in amino acids: CASSPRDIGENYEQYF. The CDR3 region has the DNA TGTGCCAGCTCACCCAGAGATATCGGGGAAAACTACGAGCAGTACTTC.

This clone was seen only once. J is TRBJ2-5 and V is TRBV7-2, with D possibly matching TRBD2 (5 bases). This CDR3 is 13 amino acids long. With 1 base removed from V and 5 bases from J, the gap between germline ends came to 8 bases. The germline V gene has CDR1 SGHTA and CDR2 FQGNSA. CDR3 protein: CASSLGGSETQYF. The CDR3 DNA sequence: TGTGCCAGCAGCTTAGGAGGGAGCGAGACCCAGTACTTC.

J is TRBJ2-7 and V is TRBV14; 7 bases map to TRBD2. V lost 6 bases and J lost 0; bases outside the gene matches: 5. The CDR3 is made up of 14 amino acids. CDR1 and CDR2 (germline): SGHDN, FVKESK. CDR3 in DNA: TGTGCCAGCAGGCGCGCGGGGGACTCCTACGAGCAGTACTTC. Protein product: CASRRAGDSYEQYF.

The chain couples TRBV27 to TRBJ2-7, with 7 bases that match TRBD1. V gave up 5 bases and J gave up 4 bases; unmatched junction bases: 11. Germline V gives CDR1 MNHEY, CDR2 SMNVEV (reference sequence). The CDR3 totals 15 residues. The CDR3 is CASSPQAGGRYEQYV. Written as DNA, the CDR3 is TGTGCCAGCAGTCCACAGGCAGGGGGTCGGTACGAGCAGTACGTC.

The chain is built from TRBV7-2 and TRBJ1-4, with a weak D call TRBD1 (5 bases). V lost 5 bases and J 6 bases, leaving 19 bases between the germline ends. The CDR3 consists of 16 residues. The germline CDR1 and CDR2 sequences are SGHTA and FQGNSA. CDR3 sequence: CASSQFHVGLYEKLFF. CDR3 bases: TGTGCCAGCAGCCAGTTTCACGTGGGGCTCTATGAAAAACTGTTTTTT. Combining the CDR3 with reference TRBV7-2 and TRBJ1-4 gives the whole variable domain GAGVSQSPSNKVTEKGKDVELRCDPISGHTALYWYRQSLGQGLEFLIYFQGNSAPDKSGLPSDRFSAERTGGSVSTLTIQRTQQEDSAVYLCASSQFHVGLYEKLFFGSGTQLSVL.

The rearrangement uses TRBV2 and TRBJ2-1; TRBD1 is a possible D gene (6 bases). V was shortened by 6 bases and J by 0 bases, with 12 bases between the two germline ends. Germline values: CDR1 SNHLY, CDR2 FYNNEI. The CDR3 runs to 15 residues. The CDR3 reads CASRGGQSSYNEQFF. The CDR3 DNA reads as TGTGCCAGCAGAGGGGGACAAAGCTCCTACAATGAGCAGTTCTTC.

The V call is TRBV21-1, the J call TRBJ1-5; the D call TRBD1 from the table was never checked on the DNA. TRBV21-1 is assigned pseudogene status. The CDR3 has 20 amino acids. The CDR3 protein is CASSKKGVPSRTASNQPQHF. CDR3 DNA sequence: TGTGCCAGCAGCAAAAAAGGGGTACCGAGTAGGACAGCAAGCAATCAGCCCCAGCATTTT.

The genes are TRBV10-2 and TRBJ1-1, with TRBD1 matching over 7 bases. CDR1 is WSHSY and CDR2 is SAAADI in the germline V gene. This CDR3 contains 15 residues. Trimming cost V 2 bases and J 6 bases; bases outside gene matches: 9. As DNA, the CDR3 is TGCGCCAGCAGTGAGCGGAACAGGGGTCCCCCTGAAGCTTTCTTT. Protein sequence: CASSERNRGPPEAFF.

This clone has more than one count but fewer than ten. The rearrangement joins TRBV29-1 to TRBJ1-1; no clear D. Germline CDR1 reads SQVTM; CDR2 reads ANQGSEA. Deletions cut 4 bases from V and 4 bases from J, with 10 bases between. The CDR3 sequence is 12 residues long. This chain's CDR3 is CSVVREGTEAFF. CDR3 coding DNA: TGCAGCGTTGTTCGGGAAGGCACTGAAGCTTTCTTT. Together with reference TRBV29-1 and TRBJ1-1, the CDR3 gives the full variable domain: SAVISQKPSRDICQRGTSLTIQCQVDSQVTMMFWYRQQPGQSLTLIATANQGSEATYESGFVIDKFPISRPNLTFSTLTVSNMSPEDSSIYLCSVVREGTEAFFGQGTRLTVV.

The rearrangement joins TRBV7-2 to TRBJ2-3; possible D gene TRBD2, 5 bases. CDR3 length equals 13 residues. V was trimmed by 7 bases and J by 2 bases, leaving 10 bases between them. Per the germline V gene, CDR1 is SGHTA and CDR2 is FQGNSA. CDR3 sequence (DNA): TGTGCCAGCACCCTAGACTACACAGATACGCAGTATTTT. It encodes CASTLDYTDTQYF. Looking up the rest from reference TRBV7-2 and TRBJ2-3 gives the full variable domain: GAGVSQSPSNKVTEKGKDVELRCDPISGHTALYWYRQSLGQGLEFLIYFQGNSAPDKSGLPSDRFSAERTGGSVSTLTIQRTQQEDSAVYLCASTLDYTDTQYFGPGTRLTVL.

CDR3 bases: TGCGCCAGCTCGGGAGGGAGAGACACAGATACGCAGTATTTT. Encoded protein: CASSGGRDTDTQYF. This chain connects TRBV4-1 to TRBJ2-3; 8 nucleotides line up with TRBD2. The V gene end was trimmed by 8 bases and the J gene end by 2 bases; junction bases not matched to a gene: 6. CDR3 length: 14 residues. Germline V lookup: CDR1 MGHRA, CDR2 YSYEKL.

The chain carries TRBV18 and TRBJ2-5; 7 nucleotides match TRBD1. CDR1 KGHSH and CDR2 LQKENI come from the germline V gene. The junction had 5 bases not matched to a gene; V was cut back by 3 bases and J by 1 base. The CDR3 is 15 residues long. The CDR3 sequence is CASSPRTGRQETQYF. Written as DNA, the CDR3 is TGTGCCAGCTCACCCAGGACAGGACGCCAAGAGACCCAGTACTTC.

This clone was seen more than once but under ten times. V gene TRBV6-5 combines with J gene TRBJ2-5; maybe TRBD2 (5 bases). The CDR3 runs 14 residues. The germline gives CDR1 MNHEY, CDR2 SVGAGI. Trimming cost V 6 bases and J 1 base, with 12 bases left between them. CDR3 DNA sequence: TGTGCCAGCAGGAGGACTCGATTCCAAGAGACCCAGTACTTC. This encodes CASRRTRFQETQYF.

The genes are TRBV11-2 and TRBJ2-1, with a possible D match to TRBD1 (6 bases). Trimming removed 4 bases at V and 0 bases at J, with 19 bases between. Germline values: CDR1 SGHAT, CDR2 FQNNGV. The CDR3 loop spans 18 amino acids. The CDR3 DNA reads as TGTGCCAGCAGCTCCAGCCGGGACATAACTTACTCCTACAATGAGCAGTTCTTC. This gives the protein CASSSSRDITYSYNEQFF.

CDR3 DNA sequence: TGTGCCAGCCACGGACTTGGCAATCAGCCCCAGCATTTT. This gives the protein CASHGLGNQPQHF. The V call is TRBV19, the J call TRBJ1-5, with D uncertain. The V and J ends lost 9 bases and 2 bases respectively, with 11 bases between them. Per the germline V gene, CDR1 is LNHDA and CDR2 is SQIVND (reference sequence). The CDR3 sequence is 13 residues long.

This rearrangement joins TRBV30 to TRBJ1-5; D might be TRBD1 (5 bases). Trimming left V 0 bases short and J 10 bases short, with 10 bases between. This CDR3 region has 12 residues. Germline V lookup: CDR1 GTSNPN, CDR2 SVGIG (reference sequence). This chain's CDR3 is CAWSVNGQPQHF. The CDR3 region has the DNA TGTGCCTGGAGTGTAAACGGACAACCCCAGCATTTT.

The CDR3 DNA is TGCGCCAGCAGCCCCGGGACAGAAGGGCTACATAGCACAGATACGCAGTATTTT. Amino acid sequence: CASSPGTEGLHSTDTQYF. The rearrangement uses TRBV5-1 and TRBJ2-3; TRBD1 agrees at 7 bases. This CDR3 spans 18 amino acids. V shed 4 bases and J 0 bases; nucleotides not matched to a gene: 14. Germline CDR1 is SGHRS and CDR2 is YFSETQ.

This chain links TRBV7-9 with TRBJ1-4; 7 bases match TRBD1. Germline V gene data show CDR1 as SEHNR and CDR2 as FQNEAQ (reference sequence). The junction had 12 bases not matched to a gene; V was cut back by 4 bases and J by 7 bases. The CDR3 totals 16 residues. CDR3 nucleotides: TGTGCCAGCAGCTCGGGACTAGGGGGCCTTTTTGAAAAACTGTTTTTT. Its protein product is CASSSGLGGLFEKLFF.

The genes are TRBV6-5 and TRBJ2-2; 8 bases align to TRBD1. With 2 bases clipped from V and 2 bases from J, the junction kept 1 base outside the gene matches. This CDR3 is 15 amino acids long. Germline lookup yields CDR1 MNHEY and CDR2 SVGAGI. The chain's CDR3 is CASSYTGGNTGELFF. The DNA for the CDR3 is TGTGCCAGCAGTTACACAGGGGGAAACACCGGGGAGCTGTTTTTT.

This chain links TRBV18 with TRBJ2-1, with 14 bases aligning to TRBD2. The germline V gene has CDR1 KGHSH and CDR2 LQKENI. The CDR3 spans 16 residues. V trimming: 3 bases; J trimming: 9 bases; junction bases outside the gene matches: 7. As DNA, the CDR3 is TGTGCCAGCTCACCTGGACTAGCGGGAGGAGGGGGTGAGCAGTTCTTC. Translation: CASSPGLAGGGGEQFF.